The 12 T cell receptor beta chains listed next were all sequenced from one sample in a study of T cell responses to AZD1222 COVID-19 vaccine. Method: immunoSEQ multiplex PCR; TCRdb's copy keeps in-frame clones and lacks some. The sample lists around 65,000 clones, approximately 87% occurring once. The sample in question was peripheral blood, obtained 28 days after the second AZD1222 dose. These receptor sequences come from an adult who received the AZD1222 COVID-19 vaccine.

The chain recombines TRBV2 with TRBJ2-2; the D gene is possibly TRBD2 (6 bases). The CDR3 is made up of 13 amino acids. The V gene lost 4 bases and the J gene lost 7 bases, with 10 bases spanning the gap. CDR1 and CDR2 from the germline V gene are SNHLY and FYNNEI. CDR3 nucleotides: TGTGCCAGCAGTGCACTAGCTGGCGGGGAGCTGTTTTTT. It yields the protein CASSALAGGELFF.

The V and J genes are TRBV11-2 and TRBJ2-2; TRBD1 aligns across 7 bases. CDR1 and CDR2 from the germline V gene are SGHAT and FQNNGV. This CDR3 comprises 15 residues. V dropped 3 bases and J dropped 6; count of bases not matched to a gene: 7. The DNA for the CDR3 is TGTGCCAGCAGCTTTTCCGGGACAGATGCCGGGGAGCTGTTTTTT. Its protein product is CASSFSGTDAGELFF.

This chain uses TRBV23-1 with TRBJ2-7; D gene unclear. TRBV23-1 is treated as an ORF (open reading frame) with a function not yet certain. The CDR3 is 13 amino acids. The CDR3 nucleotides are TGCTCTTCCCCGATCCCTTCCTTTTACGAGCAGTACTTC. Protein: CSSPIPSFYEQYF.

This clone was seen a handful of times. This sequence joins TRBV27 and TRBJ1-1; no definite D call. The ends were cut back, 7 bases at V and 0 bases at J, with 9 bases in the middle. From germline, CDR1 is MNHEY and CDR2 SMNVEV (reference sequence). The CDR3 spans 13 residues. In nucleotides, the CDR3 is TGTGCCAGCATGGGTCTAATGAACACTGAAGCTTTCTTT. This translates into CASMGLMNTEAFF.

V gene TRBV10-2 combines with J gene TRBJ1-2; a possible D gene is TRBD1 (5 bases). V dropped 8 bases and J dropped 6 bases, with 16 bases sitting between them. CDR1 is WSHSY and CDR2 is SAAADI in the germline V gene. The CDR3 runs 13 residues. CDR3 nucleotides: TGCGCCAGCGGGGGTCAGGGAGGGAATGGCTACACCTTC. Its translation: CASGGQGGNGYTF.

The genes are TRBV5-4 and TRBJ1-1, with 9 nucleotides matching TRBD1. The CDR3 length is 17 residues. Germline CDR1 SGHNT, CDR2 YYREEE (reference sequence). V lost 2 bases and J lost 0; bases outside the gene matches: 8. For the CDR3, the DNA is TGTGCCAGCAGCTTACAGGGGGCCCTTACCATGAACACTGAAGCTTTCTTT. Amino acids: CASSLQGALTMNTEAFF.

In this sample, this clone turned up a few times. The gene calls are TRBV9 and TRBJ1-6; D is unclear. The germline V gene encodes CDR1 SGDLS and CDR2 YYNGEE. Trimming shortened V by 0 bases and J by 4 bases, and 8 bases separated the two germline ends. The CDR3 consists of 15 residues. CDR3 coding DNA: TGTGCCAGCAGCGTAGTTGGAGGGTATAATTCACCCCTCCACTTT. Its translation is CASSVVGGYNSPLHF.

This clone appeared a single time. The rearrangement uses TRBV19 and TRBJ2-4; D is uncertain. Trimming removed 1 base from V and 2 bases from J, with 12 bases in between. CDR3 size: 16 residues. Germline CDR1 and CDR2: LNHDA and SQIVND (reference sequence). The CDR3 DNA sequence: TGTGCCAGTAGTATAGGAGCTCCCTCGTCCAAAAACATTCAGTACTTC. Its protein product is CASSIGAPSSKNIQYF.

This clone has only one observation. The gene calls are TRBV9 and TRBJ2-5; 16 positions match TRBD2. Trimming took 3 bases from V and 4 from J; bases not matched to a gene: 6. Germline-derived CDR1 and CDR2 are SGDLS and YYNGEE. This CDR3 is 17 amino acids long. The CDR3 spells CASSEGLAGGPGETQYF. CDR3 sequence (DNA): TGTGCCAGCAGCGAGGGACTAGCGGGAGGGCCGGGAGAGACCCAGTACTTC.

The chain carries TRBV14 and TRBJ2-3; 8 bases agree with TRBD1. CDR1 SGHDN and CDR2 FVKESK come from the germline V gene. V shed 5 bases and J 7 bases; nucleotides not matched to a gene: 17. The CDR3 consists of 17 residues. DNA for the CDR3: TGTGCCAGCAGCGAACATGCGCAGGACAGGGATAGAAATACGCAGTATTTT. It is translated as CASSEHAQDRDRNTQYF.

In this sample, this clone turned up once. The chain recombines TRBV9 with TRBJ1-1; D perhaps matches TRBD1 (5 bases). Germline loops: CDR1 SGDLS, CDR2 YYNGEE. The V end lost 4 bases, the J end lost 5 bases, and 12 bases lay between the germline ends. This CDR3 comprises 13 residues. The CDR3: CASSPHPGTEAFF. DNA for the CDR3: TGTGCCAGCAGCCCCCACCCAGGGACTGAAGCTTTCTTT.

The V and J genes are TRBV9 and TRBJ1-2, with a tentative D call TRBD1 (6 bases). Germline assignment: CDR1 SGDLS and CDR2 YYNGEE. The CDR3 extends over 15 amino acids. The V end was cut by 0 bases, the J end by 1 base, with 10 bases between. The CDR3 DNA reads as TGTGCCAGCAGCGTAGACAGGGATGGTAACTATGGCTACACCTTC. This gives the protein CASSVDRDGNYGYTF.